This T cell receptor beta chain appears in the sequencing data of a study of Graves' ophthalmopathy and Graves' hyperthyroidism. This CDR3 has 14 residues. The V gene end was trimmed by 4 bases and the J gene end by 6 bases; junction bases not matched to a gene: 6. Germline V lookup: CDR1 SGHRS, CDR2 YFSETQ. Amplified material comprised TCR beta CDR3 regions derived from RNA transcripts. The first-round RT-PCR employed HTBI primers together with the Qiagen OneStep RT-PCR kit. A multiplex PCR was then performed as the second round. TCRdb used MiXCR to reprocess the multiplex PCR reads, holding one entry per CDR3 protein. The table lists approximately 330,000 distinct CDR3 sequences, around a sixth of them singletons. This clonotype was detected many times. Antigen: not known. General study findings and limits: The model's prediction of ophthalmopathy progression had approximately 68% sensitivity and approximately 77% specificity.

This sequence was found in an adult man with Graves' ophthalmopathy. Specimen: peripheral blood. V usage is TRBV5-1 and J usage is TRBJ2-7; TRBD2 matches 11 bases. For the CDR3, the DNA is TGCGCCAGCAGCAGCACTAGCGGGAGTCTCGAGCAGTACTTC. This gives the protein CASSSTSGSLEQYF.